These 28 T cell receptor beta chains were all obtained from the same sample, sequenced in a study of T cell responses to AZD1222 COVID-19 vaccine (dated by TCRdb to the early 2020s). This specimen's time point label, per the study, means: baseline before first vaccination. The method was the immunoSEQ multiplex PCR assay. In TCRdb, the immuneACCESS table is reduced to in-frame sequences with V and J assigned. These tables do not hold every clone; where another copy was compared, an unresolved V gene accounts for under half, and the others remain unexplained. The sample table holds roughly 70,000 clones, of which about four fifths were seen once. In total, the top ten clones hold under 6% of the sample. Sequenced material: peripheral blood, taken on day 0 of AZD1222 vaccination. The receptor source for this set is an adult in good health.

The chain carries TRBV27 and TRBJ2-7; no clear D gene. Germline values: CDR1 MNHEY, CDR2 SMNVEV (reference sequence). The CDR3 length is 12 residues. V was cut by 4 bases and J by 5 bases, with 9 bases left in between. This chain's CDR3 is CASSSSVHEQYF. Written as DNA, the CDR3 is TGTGCCAGCAGTTCGTCCGTCCACGAGCAGTACTTC.

This clone was detected only a few times. CDR3 in DNA: TGTGCCAGCAGCTTAGGGGGTACAGGGCGGGCCTTCGAGCAGTACTTC. It yields the protein CASSLGGTGRAFEQYF. The V and J genes are TRBV7-9 and TRBJ2-7; TRBD1 might be the D (6 bases). V gave up 1 base and J gave up 6 bases, with 19 bases separating them. CDR1 SEHNR and CDR2 FQNEAQ come from the germline V gene (reference sequence). CDR3 size: 16 residues.

The V gene is TRBV4-2, the J gene TRBJ1-6; D unclear. The V and J ends lost 4 bases and 10 bases respectively, with 20 bases between them. Germline CDR1 is LGHNA and CDR2 is YNFKEQ. The CDR3 is made up of 16 amino acids. The CDR3 DNA follows: TGTGCCAGCAGCCCCCGGTTCTCAGGAATCAGGTCACCCCTCCACTTT. Protein product: CASSPRFSGIRSPLHF.

V and J are TRBV10-2 and TRBJ2-5; 7 bases are shared with TRBD2. The CDR3 length is 18 residues. Germline V gene sequence: CDR1 WSHSY, CDR2 SAAADI. Trimming took 2 bases from V and 1 from J; bases not matched to a gene: 13. CDR3 DNA sequence: TGCGCCAGCAGTGAGCGGGGGGTCTTCGGGACTCGCCAAGAGACCCAGTACTTC. It encodes CASSERGVFGTRQETQYF.

This clone was observed a single time. The chain has TRBV7-9 and TRBJ2-7, with TRBD1 matching over 10 bases. The J segment lost 6 bases and the V segment lost 5 bases, leaving 1 base of the junction unmatched. Germline lookup yields CDR1 SEHNR and CDR2 FQNEAQ (reference sequence). This CDR3 spans 12 amino acids. The CDR3 is CASSRTGGEQYF. DNA of the CDR3: TGTGCCAGCAGCCGGACAGGGGGCGAGCAGTACTTC.

In the case of this clone: At the DNA level, this CDR3 is encoded by other sequences in the same sample as well. The V gene is TRBV18, the J gene TRBJ1-1; no definite D call. Germline CDR1 is KGHSH and CDR2 is LQKENI. CDR3 length: 12 residues. The germline V and J ends were trimmed by 2 bases and 6 bases, with 7 bases remaining between them. The CDR3 here is CASSPGAAEAFF. CDR3 sequence (DNA): TGTGCCAGCTCACCAGGAGCAGCTGAAGCTTTCTTT.

V usage is TRBV6-5 and J usage is TRBJ1-2; D is unclear. Between the trimmed V and J ends, which lost 6 bases and 3 bases, there was a span of 2 bases. The CDR3 runs to 10 residues. Looked up from germline, CDR1 is MNHEY and CDR2 is SVGAGI. CDR3 in amino acids: CASRDYGYTF. In nucleotides, the CDR3 is TGTGCCAGCAGGGACTATGGCTACACCTTC.

The J gene is TRBJ2-7, the V gene TRBV19; TRBD1 matches at 9 bases. The CDR3 contains 14 residues. CDR1 is LNHDA, CDR2 SQIVND, per germline (reference sequence). V shed 10 bases, J shed 1 base, and the junction held 8 bases outside the gene matches. The CDR3 here is CATGPGQGSYEQYF. CDR3 nucleotide sequence: TGTGCCACCGGACCGGGACAGGGATCCTACGAGCAGTACTTC.

The rearrangement uses TRBV29-1 and TRBJ1-2; possibly TRBD1 for D (5 bases). The germline V and J ends were trimmed by 0 bases and 3 bases, with 8 bases remaining between them. Germline V gives CDR1 SQVTM, CDR2 ANQGSEA. CDR3 length: 13 amino acids. The CDR3 DNA reads TGCAGCGTTGAAGATCGCAGGGACTATGGCTACACCTTC. Its translation is CSVEDRRDYGYTF.

The sample holds one count of this clone. The chain combines TRBV7-2 with TRBJ1-5; 10 nucleotides line up with TRBD1. V was clipped by 1 base and J by 6 bases; unmatched bases: 9. Germline lookup yields CDR1 SGHTA and CDR2 FQGNSA. The CDR3 covers 17 residues. CDR3 amino acids: CASSLGVGQGVIQPQHF. The DNA for the CDR3 is TGTGCCAGCAGCTTAGGTGTAGGACAGGGGGTAATTCAGCCCCAGCATTTT.

This rearrangement joins TRBV19 to TRBJ1-5; TRBD1 aligns across 12 bases. The CDR3 is 16 amino acids. Germline V CDR1 and CDR2: LNHDA, SQIVND (reference sequence). The trim removed 1 base at V and 6 bases at J, leaving 4 bases unmatched. CDR3 nucleotides: TGTGCCAGTAGTATAGGCGGGACAGGGGGCCGTCAGCCCCAGCATTTT. It translates to CASSIGGTGGRQPQHF. The full variable domain, its missing parts supplied by reference TRBV19 and TRBJ1-5, is DGGITQSPKYLFRKEGQNVTLSCEQNLNHDAMYWYRQDPGQGLRLIYYSQIVNDFQKGDIAEGYSVSREKKESFPLTVTSAQKNPTAFYLCASSIGGTGGRQPQHFGDGTRLSIL.

The chain combines TRBV11-3 with TRBJ1-1; D remains ambiguous. The CDR3 contains 13 residues. Germline CDR1 and CDR2: SGHNT and YENEEA. The germline V and J ends were trimmed by 4 bases and 0 bases, with 6 bases remaining between them. CDR3 DNA: TGTGCCAGCAGCTCCAGCATGAACACTGAAGCTTTCTTT. Protein product: CASSSSMNTEAFF.

In its sample, this clone was seen once. The CDR3 DNA is TGTGCCAGCAGTTCTCAACGGCAGCCCCAGCATTTT. It encodes CASSSQRQPQHF. The chain joins TRBV28 to TRBJ1-5; D call uncertain. Germline CDR1 reads MDHEN; CDR2 reads SYDVKM. Deletions cut 4 bases from V and 7 bases from J, with 8 bases between. This CDR3 comprises 12 residues.

The chain combines TRBV27 with TRBJ1-5; no clear D gene. V lost 8 bases and J lost 4, with 15 bases in between. The CDR3 extends over 14 amino acids. The germline gives CDR1 MNHEY, CDR2 SMNVEV (reference sequence). The CDR3: CASRRGLSNQPQHF. As DNA, the CDR3 is TGTGCCAGCCGCCGGGGTTTGAGTAATCAGCCCCAGCATTTT.

The V gene is TRBV9, the J gene TRBJ2-2; 8 nucleotides line up with TRBD1. Unmatched junction bases numbered 5, after V lost 4 bases and J lost 0 bases. CDR1 and CDR2 (germline): SGDLS, YYNGEE. The CDR3 is 16 amino acids. This chain's CDR3 is CASSPHRGSNTGELFF. The CDR3 DNA follows: TGTGCCAGCAGCCCGCACAGGGGGTCGAACACCGGGGAGCTGTTTTTT.

The chain employs TRBV7-2 and TRBJ2-5, with D perhaps given as TRBD1 or TRBD2 (5 bases each). CDR3 length: 13 residues. Germline loops: CDR1 SGHTA, CDR2 FQGNSA. Trimming pared 2 bases from V and 5 bases from J, leaving 9 bases between. The CDR3, as DNA: TGTGCCAGCAGCTTAAATTGGGGGGAGACCCAGTACTTC. This translates into CASSLNWGETQYF.

The rearrangement links TRBV2 to TRBJ1-3, with D uncertain. The CDR3 is 17 amino acids. Deletions cut 3 bases from V and 0 bases from J, with 15 bases between. Germline-derived CDR1 and CDR2 are SNHLY and FYNNEI. CDR3 DNA: TGTGCCAGCAGTGATCCGAGCCGGGTGCACTCTGGAAACACCATATATTTT. It translates to CASSDPSRVHSGNTIYF.

This sequence joins TRBV5-1 and TRBJ1-1; 9 nucleotides agree with TRBD1. V trimming: 1 base; J trimming: 5 bases; junction bases outside the gene matches: 9. Per the germline V gene, CDR1 is SGHRS and CDR2 is YFSETQ. The CDR3 loop spans 16 amino acids. CDR3 region: CASSLTGTGTLTEAFF. Written as DNA, the CDR3 is TGCGCCAGCAGCTTGACCGGGACAGGGACATTGACTGAAGCTTTCTTT. Filled out from reference TRBV5-1 and TRBJ1-1, the complete variable domain reads KAGVTQTPRYLIKTRGQQVTLSCSPISGHRSVSWYQQTPGQGLQFLFEYFSETQRNKGNFPGRFSGRQFSNSRSEMNVSTLELGDSALYLCASSLTGTGTLTEAFFGQGTRLTVV.

This clone was detected only a few times. The chain recombines TRBV3-1 (or the pseudogene TRBV3-2) with TRBJ2-3; tentative D call: TRBD2 (6 bases). Trimming cost V 1 base and J 0 bases, with 11 bases left between them. Germline assignment: CDR1 LGHDT and CDR2 YNNKEL (reference sequence). This CDR3 comprises 16 residues. The chain's CDR3 is CASSQGTITSTDTQYF. The CDR3 DNA reads as TGTGCCAGCAGCCAAGGGACTATCACTAGCACAGATACGCAGTATTTT.

This clone occurred once. The chain couples TRBV11-2 to TRBJ2-1, with a tentative D call TRBD1 (7 bases). The CDR3 totals 15 residues. Trimming took 5 bases from V and 7 from J, leaving 18 bases between them. The germline CDR1 and CDR2 sequences are SGHAT and FQNNGV. Written as DNA, the CDR3 is TGTGCCAGCAGCGGGGGGACAGCTTTGGGGAATGAGCAGTTCTTC. It translates to CASSGGTALGNEQFF.

The chain employs TRBV27 and TRBJ1-2; perhaps TRBD1 as D (6 bases). The CDR3 loop spans 15 amino acids. CDR1 and CDR2 (germline): MNHEY, SMNVEV (reference sequence). V lost 6 bases to trimming and J lost 2 bases, with 16 bases between them. CDR3 nucleotides: TGTGCCAGCAGACCCGGACAGACCGGGAACTATGGCTACACCTTC. It specifies CASRPGQTGNYGYTF.

The V call is TRBV6-1, the J call TRBJ2-1, with D unclear. Trimming took off 1 base at V and 10 bases at J, with 14 bases between the two ends. Germline lookup yields CDR1 MNHNS and CDR2 SASEGT. The CDR3 is 14 residues long. CDR3 sequence: CASSEDARATEQFF. CDR3 nucleotide sequence: TGTGCCAGCAGTGAAGACGCCCGCGCCACCGAGCAGTTCTTC.

This clone was detected only once. The chain carries TRBV29-1 and TRBJ2-7, with 7 bases lining up with TRBD2. The germline V gene encodes CDR1 SQVTM and CDR2 ANQGSEA. The CDR3 extends over 13 amino acids. Trimming removed 6 bases from V and 5 bases from J; junction bases left unmatched: 10. CDR3 region: CSVRRGAGDEQYF. The CDR3 DNA follows: TGCAGCGTCCGACGCGGGGCGGGGGACGAGCAGTACTTC.

This sequence joins TRBV28 and TRBJ1-5; D not resolved. CDR1 and CDR2 (germline): MDHEN, SYDVKM. V was clipped by 7 bases and J by 0 bases, with 7 bases between them. The CDR3 is made up of 13 amino acids. The DNA of the CDR3 is TGTGCCAGCACCTGGGGTAGCAATCAGCCCCAGCATTTT. Translation: CASTWGSNQPQHF.

The chain links TRBV9 to TRBJ2-7; TRBD1 matches at 7 bases. Germline assignment: CDR1 SGDLS and CDR2 YYNGEE. V lost 3 bases to trimming and J lost 3 bases; unmatched junction nucleotides: 0. The CDR3 length is 12 residues. CDR3 DNA: TGTGCCAGCAGCGGACAGGGCTACGAGCAGTACTTC. This gives the protein CASSGQGYEQYF.

The chain recombines TRBV5-1 with TRBJ1-1; D remains ambiguous. The V gene's germline CDR1 is SGHRS and CDR2 YFSETQ. Trimming took 5 bases from V and 7 from J, leaving 21 bases between them. The CDR3 is made up of 15 amino acids. The CDR3 sequence is CASRSDPATLGEAFF. CDR3 nucleotide sequence: TGCGCCAGCAGGAGTGATCCTGCGACACTCGGTGAAGCTTTCTTT. The whole variable domain, remainder taken from reference TRBV5-1 and TRBJ1-1, is KAGVTQTPRYLIKTRGQQVTLSCSPISGHRSVSWYQQTPGQGLQFLFEYFSETQRNKGNFPGRFSGRQFSNSRSEMNVSTLELGDSALYLCASRSDPATLGEAFFGQGTRLTVV.

The chain is built from TRBV6-5 and TRBJ1-5, with D perhaps TRBD1 (5 bases). The V gene lost 5 bases and the J gene lost 7 bases, with 12 bases spanning the gap. The CDR3 sequence is 13 residues long. Germline assignment: CDR1 MNHEY and CDR2 SVGAGI. The DNA for the CDR3 is TGTGCCAGCAGTCGGGGGGGGGACCAGCCCCAGCATTTT. This sequence encodes CASSRGGDQPQHF.

A few counts support this clone. The chain is built from TRBV23-1 and TRBJ2-1; a possible D gene is TRBD2 (6 bases). TRBV23-1 is placed among ORFs of uncertain function. V was pared by 3 bases and J by 15 bases, with 12 bases between. The CDR3 contains 11 residues. CDR3 region: CASSHRDSSFF. CDR3 coding DNA: TGCGCCAGCAGTCATCGGGACTCCTCGTTCTTC.